This TCR beta chain was captured in a study of CD8 T cells in Susac syndrome. RNA in amounts of roughly 0.45 to 1 ug was reverse transcribed with random hexamers. Via MiXCR, TCRdb re-called the immunoSEQ multiplex PCR reads, giving one row per CDR3 protein. The table has a few hundred thousand distinct CDR3 sequences, around 93% seen once. Germline loops: CDR1 SGHAT, CDR2 FQNNGV. CDR3 length: 15 amino acids. V lost 6 bases and J lost 8; bases outside the gene matches: 10. The rearrangement uses TRBV11-2 and TRBJ2-1; 10 positions match TRBD1. This receptor was identified in a human donor with multiple sclerosis. The material sequenced was CD4+ T cells from PBMCs. CDR3 sequence (DNA): TGTGCCAGCAGGAGACCGGGACAGGGGTTTGATGAGCAGTTCTTC. Its protein product is CASRRPGQGFDEQFF.